The subject of this entry is one TCR beta chain. Its antigen remains unknown. The data were obtained in a study of shared clonotypes between healthy human individuals. From germline, CDR1 is ENHRY and CDR2 SYGVKD. The CDR3 covers 14 residues. Trimming pared 6 bases from V and 3 bases from J, leaving 15 bases between. Study-wide findings and caveats: Sorted-subset sequencing was shown by rarefaction to be incomplete despite large depth.

Clones were sequenced by immunoSEQ multiplex PCR, and TCRdb holds only the in-frame ones, with some missing. The sample includes some 1.4 million clones, around 97% of them seen just once. The specimen was naive CD4+ T cells sorted from blood. The sample's subset: CD45RA+ positively selected. The receptor's source is a man aged 25 to 40 in good health. The chain uses TRBV10-3 and TRBJ2-7; D is possibly TRBD1 (5 bases). DNA for the CDR3: TGTGCCATCAGATTTCAGGGCGCCGGCTACGAGCAGTACTTC. It specifies CAIRFQGAGYEQYF.